This T cell receptor beta chain appears in the sequencing data of a study of blood T cell repertoires in COVID-19. The repertoire was sequenced with immunoSEQ multiplex PCR; TCRdb's copy has only in-frame clones and lacks some. The sample consists of roughly 400,000 clones, 70% to 90% of them appearing once. Trimming took off 0 bases at V and 1 base at J, with 7 bases between the two ends. The CDR3 contains 14 residues. Germline CDR1 is LGHNA and CDR2 is YSLEER. This chain uses TRBV4-3 with TRBJ2-7; the D is unclear. The sequence derives from a woman aged 18-30 years who had been exposed to COVID-19. The sample was PBMCs or T cells enriched from blood (not recorded which). Here the CDR3 DNA reads TGCGCCAGCAGCCAAGAAGTGGCTTCCTACGAGCAGTACTTC. It encodes CASSQEVASYEQYF.